What follows are 30 T cell receptor beta chains derived from one specimen sequenced in a study of T cell responses to AZD1222 COVID-19 vaccine. TCRdb's table, derived via immunoSEQ multiplex PCR, lists solely in-frame clones and lacks some. The sample yields about 270,000 clones, about 94% seen once. The source was peripheral blood, collected 28 days after the second AZD1222 dose. The origin of the receptors is an adult who received the AZD1222 COVID-19 vaccine.

This rearrangement joins TRBV5-1 to TRBJ2-1, with D perhaps TRBD2 (6 bases). The length of the CDR3 is 15 residues. Germline-derived CDR1 and CDR2 are SGHRS and YFSETQ. Trimming left V 0 bases short and J 7 bases short, with 14 bases between. The CDR3 DNA reads TGCGCCAGCAGCTTGGCCGGCAGGGCGGGAAATGAGCAGTTCTTC. Translating gives CASSLAGRAGNEQFF.

This clone was seen only once. This rearrangement joins TRBV5-1 to TRBJ2-7; the match to TRBD1 covers 8 bases. This CDR3 has 14 residues. V was clipped by 4 bases and J by 6 bases; unmatched bases: 9. The germline gives CDR1 SGHRS, CDR2 YFSETQ. CDR3 in amino acids: CASSPQGVSGEQYF. In DNA form, the CDR3 reads TGCGCCAGCAGCCCACAGGGGGTATCCGGCGAGCAGTACTTC.

V and J are TRBV28 and TRBJ2-3; the match to TRBD2 covers 11 bases. Trimming cost V 2 bases and J 3 bases; bases outside gene matches: 4. CDR1 MDHEN and CDR2 SYDVKM come from the germline V gene. This CDR3 region has 16 residues. CDR3 amino acids: CASSLTSGSVTDTQYF. In DNA form, the CDR3 reads TGTGCCAGCAGTTTAACTAGCGGGAGTGTGACAGATACGCAGTATTTT.

The gene calls are TRBV4-3 and TRBJ2-5, with TRBD1 identical over 7 bases. With V trimmed by 4 bases and J by 2 bases, 10 bases remained unmatched. This CDR3 region has 16 residues. Germline CDR1 LGHNA, CDR2 YSLEER. The CDR3 DNA reads TGCGCCAGCAGCCTACTCTTGGGGGACAGACAAGAGACCCAGTACTTC. Its protein product is CASSLLLGDRQETQYF.

The V call is TRBV19, the J call TRBJ2-1; possible D gene TRBD2, 5 bases. Germline V CDR1 and CDR2: LNHDA, SQIVND (reference sequence). CDR3 size: 16 residues. Trimming took off 5 bases at V and 0 bases at J, with 14 bases between the two ends. CDR3 sequence: CASSGITGSSYNEQFF. CDR3 in DNA: TGTGCCAGTAGTGGAATAACGGGGAGCTCCTACAATGAGCAGTTCTTC.

The rearrangement joins TRBV3-1 (or the pseudogene TRBV3-2) to TRBJ2-4; D remains unclear. CDR1 LGHDT and CDR2 YNNKEL come from the germline V gene (reference sequence). This CDR3 region has 12 residues. Trimming stripped 0 bases from V and 6 bases from J, with 3 bases between. The CDR3 DNA follows: TGTGCCAGCAGCCAAGATCGAAACATTCAGTACTTC. This encodes CASSQDRNIQYF.

As concerns this clone: Other DNA variants within this sample encode the same CDR3. The J gene is TRBJ2-3, the V gene TRBV24-1, with D unresolved. CDR1 is KGHDR and CDR2 is SFDVKD in the germline V gene. This CDR3 contains 12 residues. V dropped 0 bases and J dropped 4 bases, with 1 base sitting between them. DNA of the CDR3: TGTGCCACCAGTGATTTGGCAGATACGCAGTATTTT. The encoded protein is CATSDLADTQYF.

V gene TRBV6-5 combines with J gene TRBJ2-7; 9 bases line up with TRBD1. This CDR3 comprises 14 residues. The V segment lost 6 bases and the J segment 9 bases; nucleotides outside the gene matches: 12. The germline V gene encodes CDR1 MNHEY and CDR2 SVGAGI. The CDR3 reads CASSTGTGRSGQYF. The DNA for the CDR3 is TGTGCCAGCAGCACCGGGACAGGGAGGTCGGGGCAGTACTTC.

The chain employs TRBV7-2 and TRBJ1-1, with D perhaps TRBD1 (5 bases). The germline V and J ends were trimmed by 7 bases and 4 bases, with 13 bases remaining between them. The CDR3 consists of 13 residues. CDR1 and CDR2 (germline): SGHTA, FQGNSA. Written as DNA, the CDR3 is TGTGCCAGCACCTTGCGGGGGATCACTGAAGCTTTCTTT. Translated: CASTLRGITEAFF.

The chain has TRBV7-2 and TRBJ1-6, with no clear D. The CDR3 totals 14 residues. Germline V CDR1 and CDR2: SGHTA, FQGNSA. V dropped 2 bases and J dropped 3 bases, with 5 bases sitting between them. The CDR3 reads CASSLLVYNSPLHF. In nucleotides, the CDR3 is TGTGCCAGCAGCTTATTGGTCTATAATTCACCCCTCCACTTT.

The chain uses TRBV4-2 and TRBJ1-6; 9 bases map to TRBD1. V was clipped by 4 bases and J by 9 bases; unmatched bases: 10. CDR1 and CDR2 (germline): LGHNA, YNFKEQ. The CDR3 is made up of 16 amino acids. Written as DNA, the CDR3 is TGTGCCAGCAGCCCTAAAGAGGGACAGGGAGGTTCACCCCTCCACTTT. This sequence encodes CASSPKEGQGGSPLHF.

This chain links TRBV28 with TRBJ1-2; TRBD1 agrees at 9 bases. V lost 3 bases, J lost 4 bases, and 9 bases stayed unmatched. The CDR3 loop spans 16 amino acids. Germline V CDR1 and CDR2: MDHEN, SYDVKM. The CDR3 region has the DNA TGTGCCAGCAGTTTCAGAAAGACAGGGGGAGGCTATGGCTACACCTTC. Its translation is CASSFRKTGGGYGYTF.

The gene calls are TRBV5-4 and TRBJ1-1; D is perhaps TRBD1 (6 bases). The ends were cut back, 4 bases at V and 3 bases at J, with 16 bases in the middle. This CDR3 spans 15 amino acids. Per the germline V gene, CDR1 is SGHNT and CDR2 is YYREEE (reference sequence). The CDR3 protein is CASSREGGMHTEAFF. The CDR3 DNA sequence: TGTGCCAGCAGCCGGGAGGGGGGTATGCACACTGAAGCTTTCTTT.

The chain carries TRBV12-3 or TRBV12-4 and TRBJ2-2, with a tentative D call TRBD2 (5 bases). V was cut by 3 bases and J by 7 bases, with 9 bases left in between. The CDR3 runs 13 residues. CDR3: CASSLGAGGELFF. The DNA for the CDR3 is TGTGCCAGCAGTTTGGGCGCGGGCGGGGAGCTGTTTTTT.

This chain joins TRBV18 and TRBJ1-1; no firm D call. The CDR3 totals 13 residues. V gave up 2 bases and J gave up 1 base, with 5 bases separating them. Germline CDR1 KGHSH, CDR2 LQKENI. The CDR3 spells CASSPVGNTEAFF. CDR3 nucleotides: TGTGCCAGCTCACCAGTTGGGAACACTGAAGCTTTCTTT. The full variable domain, in which reference TRBV18 and TRBJ1-1 provide the parts outside the CDR3, is NAGVMQNPRHLVRRRGQEARLRCSPMKGHSHVYWYRQLPEEGLKFMVYLQKENIIDESGMPKERFSAEFPKEGPSILRIQQVVRGDSAAYFCASSPVGNTEAFFGQGTRLTVV.

The gene calls are TRBV5-1 and TRBJ2-7, with 11 positions matching TRBD2. Germline loops: CDR1 SGHRS, CDR2 YFSETQ. CDR3 size: 17 residues. J gave up 6 bases and V 4 bases, and 15 bases lay outside the gene matches. CDR3 sequence reads: CASSLWGNLAGGFEQYF. The CDR3, as DNA: TGCGCCAGCAGCCTTTGGGGGAATCTAGCGGGAGGATTCGAGCAGTACTTC.

The chain combines TRBV5-1 with TRBJ2-7, with 7 bases lining up with TRBD1. The trim removed 3 bases at V and 4 bases at J, leaving 7 bases unmatched. The CDR3 spans 14 residues. Per the germline V gene, CDR1 is SGHRS and CDR2 is YFSETQ. This chain's CDR3 is CASSSLGGSYEQYF. CDR3 bases: TGCGCCAGCAGCTCCCTAGGGGGCTCGTACGAGCAGTACTTC.

This chain links TRBV4-1 with TRBJ1-1; a possible D gene is TRBD1 (5 bases). Germline CDR1 MGHRA, CDR2 YSYEKL. The CDR3 is 17 amino acids. Trimming shortened V by 1 base and J by 3 bases, and 18 bases separated the two germline ends. The CDR3 DNA follows: TGCGCCAGCAGCCAAGGGATTTTGGCAGGGCGATACACTGAAGCTTTCTTT. Encoded protein: CASSQGILAGRYTEAFF.

The chain joins TRBV28 to TRBJ1-2, with D perhaps matching TRBD1 (6 bases). The CDR3 is 15 residues long. The V and J ends lost 4 bases and 3 bases respectively, with 15 bases between them. Germline assignment: CDR1 MDHEN and CDR2 SYDVKM. CDR3 DNA: TGTGCCAGCAGTTACACAGGGACTTTCGACTATGGCTACACCTTC. It translates to CASSYTGTFDYGYTF.

The chain is built from TRBV4-1 and TRBJ2-5; TRBD1 aligns across 8 bases. Germline CDR1 is MGHRA and CDR2 is YSYEKL. CDR3 size: 16 residues. The V gene end was trimmed by 4 bases and the J gene end by 5 bases; junction bases not matched to a gene: 12. This CDR3 reads CASSRSGGPEGETQYF. For the CDR3, the DNA is TGCGCCAGCAGCCGTTCAGGGGGCCCAGAAGGGGAGACCCAGTACTTC.

J is TRBJ1-3 and V is TRBV5-8, with D unclear. Germline CDR1 SGHTS, CDR2 YDEGEE. Trimming took off 5 bases at V and 0 bases at J, with 12 bases between the two ends. CDR3 size: 15 residues. CDR3 sequence: CASRIQAISGNTIYF. The CDR3, as DNA: TGTGCCAGCAGGATACAAGCCATCTCTGGAAACACCATATATTTT.

V is TRBV7-8 and J is TRBJ2-7, with unresolved D. Deletions cut 1 base from V and 0 bases from J, with 7 bases between. Germline CDR1 reads SGHVS; CDR2 reads FQNEAQ. The CDR3 spans 14 residues. The DNA for the CDR3 is TGTGCCAGCAGCTTAGGGTCTGACTCCTACGAGCAGTACTTC. Its protein is CASSLGSDSYEQYF.

The chain joins TRBV3-1 (or the pseudogene TRBV3-2) to TRBJ2-6, with 7 bases matching TRBD1. There are 16 residues in the CDR3. The trim removed 2 bases at V and 4 bases at J, leaving 5 bases unmatched. CDR1 is LGHDT, CDR2 YNNKEL, per germline (reference sequence). The CDR3: CASSQQGTAGANVLTF. In nucleotides, the CDR3 is TGTGCCAGCAGCCAACAAGGGACAGCCGGGGCCAACGTCCTGACTTTC.

This chain joins TRBV6-2 or TRBV6-3 and TRBJ1-5; D may be TRBD1 (5 bases). CDR3 length: 16 residues. V dropped 3 bases and J dropped 1 base, with 13 bases sitting between them. Germline lookup yields CDR1 MNHEY and CDR2 SVGEGT. The CDR3 region has the DNA TGTGCCAGCAGTTATGAGGGGATGGGAAGCAATCAGCCCCAGCATTTT. Its protein product is CASSYEGMGSNQPQHF.

The V call is TRBV24-1, the J call TRBJ2-2; D possibly corresponds to TRBD2 (6 bases). Trimming removed 2 bases at V and 2 bases at J, with 8 bases between. Germline V CDR1 and CDR2: KGHDR, SFDVKD. This CDR3 spans 15 amino acids. The CDR3 DNA follows: TGTGCCACCAGTGATTGGCGGGAAAACACCGGGGAGCTGTTTTTT. Translated: CATSDWRENTGELFF.

V gene TRBV4-2 combines with J gene TRBJ2-1, with 11 bases that match TRBD2. J gave up 1 base and V 1 base, and 0 bases lay outside the gene matches. Germline V gene lookup returns CDR1 LGHNA and CDR2 YNFKEQ. The CDR3 extends over 16 amino acids. This CDR3 reads CASSQASGRSYNEQFF. The CDR3 bases are TGTGCCAGCAGCCAAGCTAGCGGGAGGTCCTACAATGAGCAGTTCTTC.

V usage is TRBV12-3 or TRBV12-4 and J usage is TRBJ2-1; D is perhaps TRBD1 (5 bases). This CDR3 has 13 residues. V lost 6 bases and J lost 9, with 15 bases in between. The CDR3 DNA sequence: TGTGCCAGCAGGCGCCGGACATTTGGTGAGCAGTTCTTC. It encodes CASRRRTFGEQFF.

This clone was found once. This chain connects TRBV28 to TRBJ2-4; D remains unclear. The CDR3 spans 13 residues. Germline V lookup: CDR1 MDHEN, CDR2 SYDVKM. Trimming took off 3 bases at V and 0 bases at J, with 3 bases between the two ends. CDR3 DNA sequence: TGTGCCAGCAGTTTGTTAGCCAAAAACATTCAGTACTTC. It is translated as CASSLLAKNIQYF.

The V and J genes are TRBV5-6 and TRBJ2-3; 14 positions match TRBD2. Germline loops: CDR1 SGHDT, CDR2 YYEEEE. This CDR3 has 16 amino acids. The V gene end was trimmed by 1 base and the J gene end by 8 bases; junction bases not matched to a gene: 6. DNA of the CDR3: TGTGCCAGCAGCTTGAGTTCTGGGACTAGCGGGGGTACGCAGTATTTT. Translated, it gives CASSLSSGTSGGTQYF.

This chain links TRBV5-1 with TRBJ2-7; D perhaps matches TRBD1 (6 bases). Germline-derived CDR1 and CDR2 are SGHRS and YFSETQ. V gave up 6 bases and J gave up 5 bases, with 15 bases separating them. The CDR3 spans 13 residues. The CDR3, as DNA: TGCGCCAGCACCTACCAGGGGACGGACGAGCAGTACTTC. Translating it yields CASTYQGTDEQYF.